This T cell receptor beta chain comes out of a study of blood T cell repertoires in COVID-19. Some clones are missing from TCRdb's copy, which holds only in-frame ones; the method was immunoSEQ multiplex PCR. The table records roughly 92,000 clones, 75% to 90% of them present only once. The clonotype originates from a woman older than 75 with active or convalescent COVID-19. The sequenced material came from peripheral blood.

CDR3 coding DNA: TGTGCCAGCAGTCGACGACAGGGGGCAGGCAATGAGCAGTTCTTC. Its translation: CASSRRQGAGNEQFF. This chain uses TRBV27 with TRBJ2-1; 10 bases agree with TRBD1. The CDR3 is 15 amino acids. From germline, CDR1 is MNHEY and CDR2 SMNVEV (reference sequence). V lost 5 bases and J lost 6; bases outside the gene matches: 7.